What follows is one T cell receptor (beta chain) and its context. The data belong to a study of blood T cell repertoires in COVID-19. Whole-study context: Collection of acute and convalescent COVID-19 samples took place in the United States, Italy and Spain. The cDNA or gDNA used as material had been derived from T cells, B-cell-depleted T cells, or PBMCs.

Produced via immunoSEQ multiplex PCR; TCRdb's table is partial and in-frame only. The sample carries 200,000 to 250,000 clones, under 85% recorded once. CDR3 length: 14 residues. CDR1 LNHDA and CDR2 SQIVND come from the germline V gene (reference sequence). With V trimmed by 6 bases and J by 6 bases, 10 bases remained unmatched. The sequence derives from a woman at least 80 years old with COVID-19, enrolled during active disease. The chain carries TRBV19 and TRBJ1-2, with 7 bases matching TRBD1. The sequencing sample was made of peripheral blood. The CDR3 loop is CASSLVDRFDGYTF. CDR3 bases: TGTGCCAGTAGCCTCGTGGACAGGTTCGATGGCTACACCTTC. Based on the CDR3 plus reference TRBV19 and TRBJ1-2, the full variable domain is DGGITQSPKYLFRKEGQNVTLSCEQNLNHDAMYWYRQDPGQGLRLIYYSQIVNDFQKGDIAEGYSVSREKKESFPLTVTSAQKNPTAFYLCASSLVDRFDGYTFGSGTRLTVV.